The entry that follows covers one T cell receptor beta chain sequence. This record comes from a study of control samples from healthy donors and cancer patients. Sequencing used immunoSEQ multiplex PCR; TCRdb keeps in-frame clones, though not all of them. This sample carries some 120,000 clones, around 90% of them seen once, and the ten largest clones take about 2.5%. The trim removed 4 bases at V and 5 bases at J, leaving 6 bases unmatched. Per germline, CDR1 SGHTA and CDR2 FQGTGA. This CDR3 comprises 15 residues. This sequence was found in a man between 18 and 35 years old in good health. The chain is built from TRBV7-3 and TRBJ2-2; TRBD2 matches 8 bases. Sequenced input: blood. As DNA, the CDR3 is TGTGCCAGCAGCTCCGGAGCGGGAGTTACCGGGGAGCTGTTTTTT. Translated, it gives CASSSGAGVTGELFF.